A selection of T cell receptor beta chains follows, all from one sample in a study of vaccination and CD4 T cells after COVID-19. TCRdb reprocessed the PCR reads via MiXCR and lists one record per CDR3 protein. The profile covers roughly 10,000 distinct CDR3 sequences, with roughly 30% appearing a single time and 14% to 15% taken by the ten largest. No antigens are known for them. This specimen was CD4+ T cells from blood, cultured in vitro, taken after SARS-CoV-2 vaccination. These receptor sequences come from a human donor who had recovered from COVID-19. CDR3s include the opening cysteine and the closing phenylalanine or tryptophan. Each record gives: CDR3 length, clone size, J gene, D gene, V gene, CDR3 protein, CDR3 DNA. The D gene is left open where the match is weak. Only some rows state a clone size, as once, few, many or a class for expanded clones.

cdr3_length: 13
clone_size: .
j_call: TRBJ2-3
d_call: TRBD2
v_call: TRBV20-1
cdr3_aa: CRPSGGSADTQYF
cdr3_nt: TGCAGGCCCTCCGGCGGGAGCGCCGATACGCAGTATTTT

cdr3_length: 14
clone_size: few
j_call: TRBJ2-5
d_call: .
v_call: TRBV7-2
cdr3_aa: CASSYSTRPETQYF
cdr3_nt: TGTGCCAGCAGCTACTCAACAAGGCCAGAGACCCAGTACTTC

cdr3_length: 17
clone_size: few
j_call: TRBJ2-7
d_call: TRBD2
v_call: TRBV4-2
cdr3_aa: CASSQTRGGLAAPEQYF
cdr3_nt: TGTGCCAGCAGCCAAACCCGAGGAGGACTAGCGGCTCCGGAGCAGTACTTC

cdr3_length: 15
clone_size: few
j_call: TRBJ1-4
d_call: TRBD1
v_call: TRBV28
cdr3_aa: CASSDTDRGHEKLFF
cdr3_nt: TGTGCCAGCAGTGACACCGACAGGGGGCATGAAAAACTGTTTTTT

cdr3_length: 14
clone_size: .
j_call: TRBJ2-7
d_call: TRBD1
v_call: TRBV6-2/TRBV6-3
cdr3_aa: CASRWGQGTYEQYF
cdr3_nt: TGTGCCAGCAGGTGGGGACAGGGGACCTACGAGCAGTACTTC

cdr3_length: 15
clone_size: .
j_call: TRBJ2-1
d_call: TRBD2
v_call: TRBV2
cdr3_aa: CASSDRAGGPHEQFF
cdr3_nt: TGTGCCAGCAGTGATCGGGCGGGAGGGCCTCATGAGCAGTTCTTC

cdr3_length: 16
clone_size: few
j_call: TRBJ2-1
d_call: .
v_call: TRBV12-3/TRBV12-4
cdr3_aa: CASSQLITGDYNEQFF
cdr3_nt: TGTGCCAGCAGCCAGCTTATTACAGGAGACTACAATGAGCAGTTCTTC

cdr3_length: 14
clone_size: few
j_call: TRBJ1-2
d_call: .
v_call: TRBV5-1
cdr3_aa: CASTPNRETYGYTF
cdr3_nt: TGCGCCAGCACCCCTAATCGGGAGACCTATGGCTACACCTTC

cdr3_length: 12
clone_size: few
j_call: TRBJ2-7
d_call: .
v_call: TRBV19
cdr3_aa: CASRDSGYEQYF
cdr3_nt: TGTGCCAGTAGGGACAGCGGTTACGAGCAGTACTTC

cdr3_length: 16
clone_size: .
j_call: TRBJ2-1
d_call: TRBD2
v_call: TRBV6-2/TRBV6-3
cdr3_aa: CASSTGLASSYNEQFF
cdr3_nt: TGTGCCAGCAGTACGGGACTAGCGAGCTCCTACAATGAGCAGTTCTTC

cdr3_length: 14
clone_size: few
j_call: TRBJ2-7
d_call: .
v_call: TRBV4-1
cdr3_aa: CASSQEVGVYEQYF
cdr3_nt: TGCGCCAGCAGCCAAGAGGTCGGGGTCTACGAGCAGTACTTC

cdr3_length: 16
clone_size: .
j_call: TRBJ1-3
d_call: TRBD1
v_call: TRBV7-3
cdr3_aa: CASSQHGTGVANTIYF
cdr3_nt: TGTGCCAGCAGCCAGCACGGGACAGGGGTTGCAAACACCATATATTTT

cdr3_length: 12
clone_size: .
j_call: TRBJ2-7
d_call: .
v_call: TRBV12-3/TRBV12-4
cdr3_aa: CASSPGRYEQYF
cdr3_nt: TGTGCCAGCAGCCCTGGGAGATACGAGCAGTACTTC

cdr3_length: 15
clone_size: .
j_call: TRBJ1-2
d_call: .
v_call: TRBV6-1
cdr3_aa: CASSPEGSSNYGYTF
cdr3_nt: TGTGCCAGCAGTCCCGAGGGGAGCTCTAACTATGGCTACACCTTC

cdr3_length: 14
clone_size: few
j_call: TRBJ2-1
d_call: .
v_call: TRBV6-1
cdr3_aa: CASSELSVKNEQFF
cdr3_nt: TGTGCCAGCAGTGAATTGTCAGTGAAGAATGAGCAGTTCTTC

cdr3_length: 15
clone_size: few
j_call: TRBJ2-2
d_call: TRBD2
v_call: TRBV28
cdr3_aa: CASSRLAGSTGELFF
cdr3_nt: TGTGCCAGCAGTAGACTAGCGGGTTCCACCGGGGAGCTGTTTTTT

cdr3_length: 17
clone_size: few
j_call: TRBJ2-5
d_call: TRBD2
v_call: TRBV7-2
cdr3_aa: CASSSPLGGSRRETQYF
cdr3_nt: TGTGCCAGCAGCTCCCCCTTGGGCGGGAGTAGAAGAGAGACCCAGTACTTC

cdr3_length: 13
clone_size: large
j_call: TRBJ2-7
d_call: TRBD1
v_call: TRBV7-2
cdr3_aa: CASSFGQGYEQYF
cdr3_nt: TGTGCCAGCAGCTTCGGACAGGGCTACGAGCAGTACTTC

cdr3_length: 12
clone_size: .
j_call: TRBJ2-7
d_call: .
v_call: TRBV29-1
cdr3_aa: CSVGAPSYEQYF
cdr3_nt: TGCAGCGTTGGGGCACCCTCCTACGAGCAGTACTTC

cdr3_length: 17
clone_size: .
j_call: TRBJ1-4
d_call: .
v_call: TRBV7-6
cdr3_aa: CASRPTLHRESNEKLFF
cdr3_nt: TGTGCCAGCAGACCCACTCTTCACAGGGAATCTAATGAAAAACTGTTTTTT

cdr3_length: 16
clone_size: few
j_call: TRBJ2-7
d_call: TRBD2
v_call: TRBV28
cdr3_aa: CASSFSLAGLSYEQYF
cdr3_nt: TGTGCCAGCAGTTTTAGCCTAGCGGGACTCTCCTACGAGCAGTACTTC

cdr3_length: 13
clone_size: few
j_call: TRBJ1-5
d_call: .
v_call: TRBV6-4
cdr3_aa: CASGKEMGQPQHF
cdr3_nt: TGTGCCAGCGGGAAGGAGATGGGGCAGCCCCAGCATTTT

cdr3_length: 18
clone_size: .
j_call: TRBJ2-3
d_call: TRBD2
v_call: TRBV20-1
cdr3_aa: CSARTLSGRNLSADTQYF
cdr3_nt: TGCAGTGCTAGAACCCTCAGCGGGAGGAACCTTAGTGCAGATACGCAGTATTTT

cdr3_length: 12
clone_size: .
j_call: TRBJ1-1
d_call: .
v_call: TRBV30
cdr3_aa: CAWSMEVSEAFF
cdr3_nt: TGTGCCTGGAGTATGGAAGTGTCGGAAGCTTTCTTT

cdr3_length: 16
clone_size: .
j_call: TRBJ1-1
d_call: TRBD1
v_call: TRBV27
cdr3_aa: CASRRGTGGVIRKAFF
cdr3_nt: TGTGCCAGCAGAAGAGGGACAGGGGGCGTTATTCGGAAAGCTTTCTTT

cdr3_length: 14
clone_size: .
j_call: TRBJ1-1
d_call: .
v_call: TRBV7-3
cdr3_aa: CASSLRGATTEAFF
cdr3_nt: TGTGCCAGCAGCCTCCGGGGCGCGACCACTGAAGCTTTCTTT

cdr3_length: 17
clone_size: .
j_call: TRBJ1-4
d_call: .
v_call: TRBV15
cdr3_aa: CATSRDLVEGLGEKLFF
cdr3_nt: TGTGCCACCAGCAGAGATCTTGTGGAGGGGCTGGGTGAAAAACTGTTTTTT

cdr3_length: 15
clone_size: .
j_call: TRBJ2-4
d_call: .
v_call: TRBV7-9
cdr3_aa: CASSGRFVTKNIQYF
cdr3_nt: TGTGCCAGCAGCGGACGGTTCGTAACCAAAAACATTCAGTACTTC

cdr3_length: 15
clone_size: once
j_call: TRBJ1-4
d_call: .
v_call: TRBV6-1
cdr3_aa: CASRRDPATNEKLFF
cdr3_nt: TGTGCCAGCAGGCGGGATCCAGCAACTAATGAAAAACTGTTTTTT

cdr3_length: 12
clone_size: .
j_call: TRBJ2-1
d_call: .
v_call: TRBV6-2/TRBV6-3
cdr3_aa: CASSQNYNEQFF
cdr3_nt: TGTGCCAGCAGTCAAAACTACAATGAGCAGTTCTTC

cdr3_length: 13
clone_size: .
j_call: TRBJ2-7
d_call: .
v_call: TRBV6-2/TRBV6-3
cdr3_aa: CASRMTASYEQYF
cdr3_nt: TGTGCCAGCAGAATGACAGCGTCCTACGAGCAGTACTTC

cdr3_length: 16
clone_size: few
j_call: TRBJ1-2
d_call: .
v_call: TRBV27
cdr3_aa: CASSLSTSTRNYGYTF
cdr3_nt: TGTGCCAGCAGTTTATCGACCTCGACAAGAAACTATGGCTACACCTTC

cdr3_length: 15
clone_size: .
j_call: TRBJ1-3
d_call: .
v_call: TRBV6-1
cdr3_aa: CASRVALYSGNTIYF
cdr3_nt: TGTGCCAGCAGAGTGGCACTTTACTCTGGAAACACCATATATTTT

cdr3_length: 15
clone_size: once
j_call: TRBJ1-4
d_call: .
v_call: TRBV4-3
cdr3_aa: CASSQDLSSNEKLFF
cdr3_nt: TGCGCCAGCAGCCAAGATCTCTCCTCTAATGAAAAACTGTTTTTT

cdr3_length: 15
clone_size: .
j_call: TRBJ1-4
d_call: .
v_call: TRBV7-6
cdr3_aa: CASSSNRATNEKLFF
cdr3_nt: TGTGCCAGCAGCTCAAACCGTGCAACTAATGAAAAACTGTTTTTT

cdr3_length: 13
clone_size: large
j_call: TRBJ1-5
d_call: .
v_call: TRBV6-1
cdr3_aa: CASSPYLHQPQHF
cdr3_nt: TGTGCCAGCAGTCCCTATCTACATCAGCCCCAGCATTTT

cdr3_length: 16
clone_size: .
j_call: TRBJ2-3
d_call: TRBD2
v_call: TRBV28
cdr3_aa: CASSFVAGGTWDTQYF
cdr3_nt: TGTGCCAGCAGTTTTGTAGCGGGAGGAACTTGGGATACGCAGTATTTT